This T cell receptor beta chain was captured in a study of blood T cell repertoires in COVID-19 (TCRdb year 2020). Some background on the complete study: The collaborator samples originated in the United States, Italy and Spain and spanned the acute and convalescent phases of COVID-19. Where HLA class I and class II types were available, the types were taken from metadata supplied by the sample provider, not from assay-based typing. The prospective study material was composed of cDNA or gDNA derived from T cells, B-cell-depleted T cells, or PBMCs. A de-identified subject ID, COVID-19 status, age in years and sex were almost always included in the sample metadata. Subjects who had been exposed to COVID-19, were actively infected with it, or had recovered from it provided the deeply sampled blood TCRbeta repertoires that made up the dataset. Samples came from the ongoing ImmuneRACE study (first 160 participants) plus 1,254 subjects from 6 global collaborators. The repertoires were released in a freely available public database meant as a resource for research on the immune response to SARS-CoV-2. What the study reported, not specific to this receptor: Clinical and demographic metadata were provided uncurated, with the amount varying by source and participant.

In Seattle, one collaborating source enrolled patients while the infection was active and tracked those patients longitudinally over the course of disease. The collaborating institutions used their own protocols to collect whole blood in K2EDTA tubes. For TCRbeta analysis, collaborator samples were shipped as frozen whole blood, as isolated PBMCs, or as DNA extracted from either sample type. TCRbeta CDR3 regions were amplified from genomic DNA using the immunoSEQ Assay, a bias-controlled multiplex PCR. Per the authors' processing: The number of nucleated cells in each sample was estimated from the amplification of reference gene primers within the assay. Sequence reads were collapsed and filtered to measure the absolute abundance of every unique TCRbeta CDR3 rearrangement. For each sample, productive Simpson clonality was calculated as the square root of Simpson's diversity index over productive rearrangements. This immuneACCESS table, as held by TCRdb, lists in-frame sequences with V and J called but not all clones. Of the missing ones, under half trace to an unresolved V gene in checked studies; the others have no known cause. The V and J calls and the clone size are those of that table, but D and trimming were determined from the DNA. The sample records roughly 120,000 clones, roughly 85% of which are singletons. The ten largest clones capture approximately 3% of the sample.

After removal of 0 bases from V and 5 bases from J, the junction retains 9 bases not matched to a gene. Including the terminal cysteine and phenylalanine, the CDR3 comprises 17 residues. This entry keeps only the CDR3 DNA: 51 bases, framed from base 1. Looking up the germline V gene yields CDR1 MGHRA and CDR2 YSYEKL. As regards this clone: It lacks a known antigen. There are no base qualities to consult, and no much larger clone falls within one base.

The sample taken for sequencing was peripheral blood. The rearranged segments are TRBV4-1 and TRBJ2-1, with 8 central nucleotides matching TRBD2. The TCR sequence derives from a woman older than 75 with COVID-19, enrolled during active disease. DNA sequence: TGCGCCAGCAGCCAAGATAAGGCGGCGGGAGGTCACAATGAGCAGTTCTTC. Its protein reads: CASSQDKAAGGHNEQFF.